The 9 T cell receptor beta chains below all came from one sample that was sequenced in a study of blood T cells in healthy people across ages. The authors ran a second PCR of roughly 6 to 12 cycles using a sample-barcoded 5' primer and a J-beta primer mix. TCRdb redid the calling of the 5' RACE reads with MiXCR, one entry per CDR3 protein. This sample yields around 1.5 million distinct CDR3 sequences, of which around 35% are seen a single time; 11% belongs to the top ten. The source material was blood. The receptor set was obtained from a woman aged 30 to 39 in good health.

The chain is built from TRBV7-2 and TRBJ1-4, with 8 positions matching TRBD1. The V and J ends lost 1 base and 4 bases, in that order; junction bases with no gene match: 8. Germline CDR1 and CDR2: SGHTA and FQGNSA. This CDR3 has 17 amino acids. CDR3 protein: CASSLVPGQVLNEKLFF. CDR3 nucleotide sequence: TGTGCCAGCAGCTTAGTCCCGGGACAGGTCCTTAATGAAAAACTGTTTTTT.

This clonotype was seen more than once but under ten times. One junction end does not reproduce the germline sequence, and a read error may be involved. In DNA form, the CDR3 reads TGCGCCAGCAGCGTGGCCCCGCGAGACAATGAGCAGTTCTTC. Protein sequence: CASSVAPRDNEQFF. The J gene is TRBJ2-1, the V gene TRBV9; no clear D. This CDR3 has 14 residues. CDR1 SGDLS and CDR2 YYNGEE come from the germline V gene.

The genes are TRBV20-1 and TRBJ1-3; maybe TRBD1 (6 bases). The germline CDR1 and CDR2 sequences are DFQATT and SNEGSKA (reference sequence). CDR3 length: 16 amino acids. Trimming left V 1 base short and J 0 bases short, with 13 bases between. The CDR3 sequence is CSARATGLNSGNTIYF. The DNA of the CDR3 is TGCAGTGCTAGAGCCACAGGGCTAAACTCTGGAAACACCATATATTTT.

This clonotype came up many times. The V gene is TRBV27, the J gene TRBJ1-2; unclear D gene. This CDR3 comprises 13 residues. V was clipped by 2 bases and J by 8 bases, with 12 bases between them. Per germline, CDR1 MNHEY and CDR2 SMNVEV (reference sequence). The CDR3 region is CASSLEGGSGYTF. CDR3 bases: TGTGCCAGCAGTTTAGAGGGCGGTAGCGGCTACACCTTC.

This clonotype has a handful of counts. The rearrangement joins TRBV20-1 to TRBJ2-5; TRBD1 aligns across 7 bases. Per the germline V gene, CDR1 is DFQATT and CDR2 is SNEGSKA (reference sequence). V was clipped by 1 base and J by 7 bases; unmatched bases: 15. The CDR3 length is 16 residues. The CDR3 region has the DNA TGCAGTGCTAGAGCGGTGTCAGGGGGTAATCTAGGGACCCAGTACTTC. Its protein product is CSARAVSGGNLGTQYF.

The chain links TRBV7-2 to TRBJ2-3; 7 positions agree with TRBD1. CDR1 is SGHTA and CDR2 is FQGNSA in the germline V gene. V lost 3 bases, J lost 4 bases, and 4 bases stayed unmatched. The CDR3 is 14 residues long. CDR3 in DNA: TGTGCCAGCAGCTTCGAGGGGGCATCAGATACGCAGTATTTT. It yields the protein CASSFEGASDTQYF.

This clonotype was counted at least ten times. V gene TRBV29-1 combines with J gene TRBJ2-1; D is unclear. Trimming left V 4 bases short and J 7 bases short, with 8 bases between. The germline gives CDR1 SQVTM, CDR2 ANQGSEA. The CDR3 length is 11 residues. CDR3: CSVGRDNEQFF. The CDR3 DNA follows: TGCAGCGTTGGAAGGGATAATGAGCAGTTCTTC.

CDR3: CASSPGTVKVEQYF. As DNA, the CDR3 is TGTGCCAGCAGTCCCGGGACAGTTAAGGTCGAGCAGTACTTC. The chain employs TRBV6-1 and TRBJ2-7; 7 bases are shared with TRBD1. This CDR3 is built from 14 residues. Germline V gives CDR1 MNHNS, CDR2 SASEGT. Trimming took 5 bases from V and 6 from J; bases not matched to a gene: 10.

This clonotype was seen only a few times. The rearrangement uses TRBV5-1 and TRBJ1-1, with a possible D match to TRBD1 (5 bases). The CDR3 is made up of 15 amino acids. Deletions cut 4 bases from V and 1 base from J, with 14 bases between. Germline CDR1 is SGHRS and CDR2 is YFSETQ. The chain's CDR3 is CASSPSQRGNTEAFF. The CDR3 bases are TGCGCCAGCAGCCCATCTCAGAGGGGGAACACTGAAGCTTTCTTT.